The TCR beta chain under discussion was sequenced for a study of cytomegalovirus exposure and HLA in healthy donors. Turning to the study itself: Some 85 million unique TCRs from HLA-typed donors were held in an early data release.

The germline V gene encodes CDR1 SGHNT and CDR2 YYREEE (reference sequence). V trimming: 4 bases; J trimming: 5 bases; junction bases outside the gene matches: 1. The CDR3 loop spans 12 amino acids. Study observations and caveats: Analysis was carried out at a later point, and it linked a missense DCLRE1C variant to TCR beta V- and J-gene trimming. The HLA-A and HLA-B alleles of most subjects were reportedly predicted accurately from TCR beta sequences. A previous analysis found most TCR beta V segments productive roughly 87% or roughly 30% of the time.

This clone was observed a few times. What it recognizes is unknown. The PCR made use of 60 Vbeta and 13 Jbeta primers. Sequencing used immunoSEQ multiplex PCR; TCRdb keeps in-frame clones, though not all of them. The sample records approximately 150,000 clones, roughly 80% being singletons. Source material: PBMCs. The chain has TRBV5-4 and TRBJ2-3; TRBD1 agrees at 7 bases. The clonotype comes from a woman in her 30s in good health and CMV-seronegative. This chain's CDR3 is CASSGQEDTQYF. The DNA for the CDR3 is TGTGCCAGCAGCGGACAGGAAGATACGCAGTATTTT.